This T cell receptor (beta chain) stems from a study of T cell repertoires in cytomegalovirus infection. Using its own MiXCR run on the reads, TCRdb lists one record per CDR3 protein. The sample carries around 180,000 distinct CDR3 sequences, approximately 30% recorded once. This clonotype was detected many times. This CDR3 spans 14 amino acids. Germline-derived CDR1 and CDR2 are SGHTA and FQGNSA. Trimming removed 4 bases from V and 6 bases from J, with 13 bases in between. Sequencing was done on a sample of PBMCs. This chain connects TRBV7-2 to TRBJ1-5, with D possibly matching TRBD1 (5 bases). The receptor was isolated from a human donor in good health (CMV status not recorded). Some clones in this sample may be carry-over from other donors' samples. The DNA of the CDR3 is TGTGCCAGCAGCTCCGGGACGGCCGGTCAGCCCCAGCATTTT. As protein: CASSSGTAGQPQHF.